These 8 T cell receptor beta chains share one sample of origin, sequenced in a study of OX40 agonist ivuxolimab in advanced cancers. TCRdb's table, derived via immunoSEQ multiplex PCR, lists solely in-frame clones and lacks some. The table has 40,000 or so clones, 84% seen once; the top ten hold about 15%. The sequencing used CD4+ or CD8+ T cells sorted from blood, collected in a trial of the OX40 agonist ivuxolimab. The receptors shown here come from an adult with an advanced solid tumor such as melanoma, head and neck, liver or kidney cancer.

V gene TRBV5-6 combines with J gene TRBJ2-7, with D possibly being TRBD2 (6 bases). Trimming cost V 2 bases and J 3 bases, with 12 bases left between them. The CDR3 sequence is 14 residues long. Germline V gene data show CDR1 as SGHDT and CDR2 as YYEEEE. The CDR3 is CASSFASVSYEQYF. The CDR3 DNA reads TGTGCCAGCAGCTTCGCTAGCGTAAGCTACGAGCAGTACTTC.

V is TRBV5-6 and J is TRBJ1-5; possible D gene TRBD1, 6 bases. The CDR3 runs 14 residues. V was trimmed by 5 bases and J by 4 bases, leaving 13 bases between them. Germline-derived CDR1 and CDR2 are SGHDT and YYEEEE. As DNA, the CDR3 is TGTGCCAGCAGGATTGGACAGCGTAATCAGCCCCAGCATTTT. Translation: CASRIGQRNQPQHF. The entire variable domain, with the rest obtained from reference TRBV5-6 and TRBJ1-5, is as follows: DAGVTQSPTHLIKTRGQQVTLRCSPKSGHDTVSWYQQALGQGPQFIFQYYEEEERQRGNFPDRFSGHQFPNYSSELNVNALLLGDSALYLCASRIGQRNQPQHFGDGTRLSIL.

V usage is TRBV28 and J usage is TRBJ2-1; D remains unclear. The CDR3 sequence is 11 residues long. V was trimmed by 2 bases and J by 9 bases, leaving 5 bases between them. The germline CDR1 and CDR2 sequences are MDHEN and SYDVKM. The CDR3 region has the DNA TGTGCCAGCAGTTTAAGCTCTGAGCAGTTCTTC. Protein sequence: CASSLSSEQFF.

This chain joins TRBV6-5 and TRBJ1-1; D perhaps matches TRBD1 (5 bases). V was cut by 6 bases and J by 4 bases, with 12 bases left in between. Germline V CDR1 and CDR2: MNHEY, SVGAGI. CDR3 length equals 13 residues. CDR3 amino acids: CASRARGGTEAFF. In DNA, the CDR3 is TGTGCCAGCAGGGCTCGGGGGGGCACTGAAGCTTTCTTT.

The chain is built from TRBV7-6 and TRBJ2-7; 8 nucleotides agree with TRBD2. This CDR3 has 13 residues. Germline assignment: CDR1 SGHVS and CDR2 FNYEAQ. Trimming removed 4 bases from V and 6 bases from J; junction bases left unmatched: 5. The CDR3 loop is CASSSGRGAEQYF. CDR3 coding DNA: TGTGCCAGCAGCTCCGGGAGGGGGGCCGAGCAGTACTTC.

The chain is built from TRBV5-5 and TRBJ2-7; D not certain. The CDR3 is 13 amino acids. V lost 5 bases, J lost 7 bases, and 16 bases lay in between. In germline, CDR1 is SGHKS, CDR2 YYEKEE (reference sequence). The chain's CDR3 is CASRAQTMGEQYF. The CDR3 DNA follows: TGTGCCAGCAGGGCACAGACCATGGGGGAGCAGTACTTC.

This clone was seen a handful of times. The V gene is TRBV7-8, the J gene TRBJ1-3; D remains ambiguous. In germline, CDR1 is SGHVS, CDR2 FQNEAQ. Trimming stripped 0 bases from V and 1 base from J, with 7 bases between. The CDR3 covers 15 residues. The CDR3 reads CASSLAFWSGNTIYF. CDR3 sequence (DNA): TGTGCCAGCAGCTTAGCCTTCTGGTCTGGAAACACCATATATTTT.

The chain carries TRBV7-2 and TRBJ1-1; 8 bases match TRBD1. CDR3 length: 15 residues. Trimming removed 6 bases from V and 5 bases from J; junction bases left unmatched: 11. Germline lookup yields CDR1 SGHTA and CDR2 FQGNSA. As DNA, the CDR3 is TGTGCCAGCAGAGATACCCCAGGGGGCCTAACTGAAGCTTTCTTT. It translates to CASRDTPGGLTEAFF.